A selection of T cell receptor beta chains follows, all from one sample in a study of blood T cell repertoires in COVID-19. The assay was immunoSEQ multiplex PCR, and TCRdb's table has in-frame clones only and misses some. The sample records about 190,000 clones, approximately 90% being singletons. The sequenced material came from peripheral blood. The source is a man aged 25 to 45 with acute or convalescent COVID-19. Both conserved end residues are part of each CDR3. D genes are given only for firm matches. The listing skips clone size in some rows; elsewhere it reads once, few, many or a size class.

size	D	J	V	CDR3	DNA
-	TRBD2	TRBJ2-1	TRBV4-2	CASSHRLAGGMVGSYNEQFF	TGTGCCAGCAGCCACCGACTAGCGGGAGGGATGGTGGGTTCCTACAATGAGCAGTTCTTC
-	TRBD1	TRBJ1-2	TRBV15	CATSRAVDRGSYGYTF	TGTGCCACCAGCAGAGCGGTGGACAGGGGGAGCTATGGCTACACCTTC
-	-	TRBJ1-5	TRBV2	CASRRGGNQPQHF	TGTGCCAGCAGGCGGGGTGGCAATCAGCCCCAGCATTTT
-	-	TRBJ1-3	TRBV5-5	CASHLQGGGNTIYF	TGTGCCAGCCACTTACAGGGTGGTGGAAACACCATATATTTT
once	TRBD1	TRBJ2-7	TRBV27	CATWIRDRSYEQYF	TGTGCCACCTGGATCCGGGACAGGTCCTACGAGCAGTACTTC
-	TRBD1	TRBJ1-1	TRBV7-2	CASSLQGATTEAFF	TGTGCCAGCAGCTTACAGGGGGCGACCACTGAAGCTTTCTTT
-	TRBD2	TRBJ2-7	TRBV5-1	CASSLTGTSGGEQYF	TGCGCCAGCAGCTTGACCGGGACTAGCGGGGGGGAGCAGTACTTC
-	TRBD1	TRBJ1-2	TRBV2	CASSTTDRGYGYTF	TGTGCCAGCAGTACTACCGACAGGGGCTATGGCTACACCTTC
-	-	TRBJ1-2	TRBV7-2	CASSLVDTKGYTF	TGTGCCAGCAGCTTAGTGGACACCAAAGGCTACACCTTC
-	TRBD1	TRBJ2-1	TRBV6-5	CASSPDRSSYNEQFF	TGTGCCAGCAGTCCGGACAGGAGCTCCTACAATGAGCAGTTCTTC
-	TRBD1	TRBJ1-1	TRBV7-2	CASRKPGQGPEAFF	TGTGCCAGCAGGAAACCGGGACAGGGGCCTGAAGCTTTCTTT
-	-	TRBJ2-1	TRBV6-5	CATAPRGTTYNEQFF	TGTGCCACCGCGCCAAGGGGGACAACCTACAATGAGCAGTTCTTC
-	-	TRBJ1-5	TRBV12-3/TRBV12-4	CASRTGMKPQHF	TGTGCCAGCAGAACAGGGATGAAGCCCCAGCATTTT
-	-	TRBJ2-1	TRBV5-1	CASSLGAASYNEQFF	TGCGCCAGCAGCTTGGGAGCGGCTTCCTACAATGAGCAGTTCTTC
-	TRBD2	TRBJ2-1	TRBV28	CASSRIAGAKNEQFF	TGTGCCAGCAGTAGAATAGCGGGAGCCAAGAATGAGCAGTTCTTC
-	TRBD1	TRBJ1-2	TRBV5-1	CASTPPGQGTSGYTF	TGCGCCAGCACCCCCCCGGGACAGGGGACGTCCGGCTACACCTTC
-	-	TRBJ1-3	TRBV5-5	CASSPGGRAGNTIYF	TGTGCCAGCAGCCCCGGTGGGAGGGCTGGAAACACCATATATTTT
once	-	TRBJ1-1	TRBV19	CASSIERQALNTEAFF	TGTGCCAGTAGTATAGAGCGACAGGCCTTGAACACTGAAGCTTTCTTT
-	TRBD1	TRBJ1-5	TRBV28	CASSSLGQYSNQPQHF	TGTGCCAGCAGTTCATTGGGACAGTATAGCAATCAGCCCCAGCATTTT
-	-	TRBJ1-5	TRBV18	CASSPALADQPQHF	TGTGCCAGCTCACCTGCCTTGGCGGATCAGCCCCAGCATTTT
few	TRBD1	TRBJ1-1	TRBV6-2/TRBV6-3	CASSRQGRMNTEAFF	TGTGCCAGCAGCCGACAGGGCCGAATGAACACTGAAGCTTTCTTT
once	TRBD1	TRBJ2-1	TRBV18	CASSRPRDREYNEQFF	TGTGCCAGCTCACGCCCCCGGGACAGGGAGTACAATGAGCAGTTCTTC
-	-	TRBJ1-1	TRBV19	CASTISDWTEAFF	TGTGCCAGTACCATTTCGGACTGGACTGAAGCTTTCTTT
-	TRBD1	TRBJ1-1	TRBV7-3	CASSPGTGRAFF	TGTGCCAGCAGCCCGGGGACAGGGAGAGCTTTCTTT
-	-	TRBJ2-7	TRBV6-5	CASRVQQGEQYF	TGTGCCAGCAGAGTCCAGCAGGGCGAGCAGTACTTC